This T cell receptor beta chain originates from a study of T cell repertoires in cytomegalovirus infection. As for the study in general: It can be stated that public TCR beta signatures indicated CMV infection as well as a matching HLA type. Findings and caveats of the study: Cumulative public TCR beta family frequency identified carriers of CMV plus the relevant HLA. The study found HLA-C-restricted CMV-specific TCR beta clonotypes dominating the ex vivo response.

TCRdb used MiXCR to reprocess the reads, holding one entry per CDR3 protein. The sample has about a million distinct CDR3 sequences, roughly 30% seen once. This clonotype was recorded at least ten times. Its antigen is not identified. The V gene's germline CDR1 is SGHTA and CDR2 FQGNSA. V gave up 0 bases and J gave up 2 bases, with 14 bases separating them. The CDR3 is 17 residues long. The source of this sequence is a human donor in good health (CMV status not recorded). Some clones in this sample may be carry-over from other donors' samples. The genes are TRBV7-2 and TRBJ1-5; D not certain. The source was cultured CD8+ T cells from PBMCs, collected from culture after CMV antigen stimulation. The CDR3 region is CASSLAGGRLGNQPQHF. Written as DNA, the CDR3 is TGTGCCAGCAGCTTAGCGGGAGGCAGGCTGGGCAATCAGCCCCAGCATTTT.